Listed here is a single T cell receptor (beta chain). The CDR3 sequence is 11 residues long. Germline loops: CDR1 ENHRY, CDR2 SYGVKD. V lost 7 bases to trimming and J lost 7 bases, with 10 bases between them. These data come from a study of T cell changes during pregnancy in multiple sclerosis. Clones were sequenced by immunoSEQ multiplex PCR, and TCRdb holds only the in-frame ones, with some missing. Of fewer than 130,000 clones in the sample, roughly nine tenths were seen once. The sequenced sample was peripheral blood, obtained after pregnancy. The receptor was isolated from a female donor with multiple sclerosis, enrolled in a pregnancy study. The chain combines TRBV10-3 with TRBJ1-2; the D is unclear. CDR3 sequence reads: CAINPGGGYTF. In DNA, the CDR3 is TGTGCCATCAACCCAGGAGGTGGCTACACCTTC.